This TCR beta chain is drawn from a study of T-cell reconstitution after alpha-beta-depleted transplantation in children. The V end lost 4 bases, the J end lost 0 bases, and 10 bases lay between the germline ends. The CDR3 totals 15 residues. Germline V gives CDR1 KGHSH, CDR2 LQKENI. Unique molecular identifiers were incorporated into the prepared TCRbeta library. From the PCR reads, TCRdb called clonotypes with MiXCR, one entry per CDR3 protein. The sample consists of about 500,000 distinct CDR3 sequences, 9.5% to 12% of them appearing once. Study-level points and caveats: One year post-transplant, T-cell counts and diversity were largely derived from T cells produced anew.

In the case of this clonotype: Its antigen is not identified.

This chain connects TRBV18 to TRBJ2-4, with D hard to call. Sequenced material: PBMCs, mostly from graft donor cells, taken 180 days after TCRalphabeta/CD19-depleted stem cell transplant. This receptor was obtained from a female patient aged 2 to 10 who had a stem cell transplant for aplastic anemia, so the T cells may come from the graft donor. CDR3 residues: CASSHGILAKNIQYF. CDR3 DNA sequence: TGTGCCAGCTCACATGGGATACTAGCCAAAAACATTCAGTACTTC.